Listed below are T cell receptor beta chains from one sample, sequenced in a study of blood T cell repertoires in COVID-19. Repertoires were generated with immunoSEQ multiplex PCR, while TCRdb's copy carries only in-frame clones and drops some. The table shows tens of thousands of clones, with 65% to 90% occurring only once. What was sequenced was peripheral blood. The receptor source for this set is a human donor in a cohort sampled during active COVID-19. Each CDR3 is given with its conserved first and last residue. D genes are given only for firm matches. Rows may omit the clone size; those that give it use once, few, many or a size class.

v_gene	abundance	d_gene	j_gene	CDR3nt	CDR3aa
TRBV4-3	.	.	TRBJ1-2	TGCGCCAGCAGCCAAGATAACAGGGTCTACACCTTC	CASSQDNRVYTF
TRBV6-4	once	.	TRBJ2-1	TGTGCCAGCAGTGAGATCCCCAGCTCCTACAATGAGCAGTTCTTC	CASSEIPSSYNEQFF
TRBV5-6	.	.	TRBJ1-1	TGTGCCAGCAGCTTGGTAATACGAAAGGGGCCAGATGAAGCTTTCTTT	CASSLVIRKGPDEAFF
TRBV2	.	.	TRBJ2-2	TGTGCCAGCAGCCCTTTTACAGGTTCAACCGGGGAGCTGTTTTTT	CASSPFTGSTGELFF
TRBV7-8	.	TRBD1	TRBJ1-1	TGTGCCAGCAGCTCCTACCCGACCGGACAGGGGGCAGGGGTTTGGACTGAAGCTTTCTTT	CASSSYPTGQGAGVWTEAFF
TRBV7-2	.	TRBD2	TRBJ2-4	TGTGCCAGCAGCTCTTTACTAGCGGGGAGCCCTTACATTCAGTACTTC	CASSSLLAGSPYIQYF
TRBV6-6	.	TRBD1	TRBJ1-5	TGTGCCAGCAGGGTAACAGGGGGGAGCCAGCCCCAGCATTTT	CASRVTGGSQPQHF
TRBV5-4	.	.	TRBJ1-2	TGTGCCAGCAGCTTGGCGGACAGCCGCTATGGCTACACCTTC	CASSLADSRYGYTF
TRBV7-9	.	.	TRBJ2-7	TGTGCCAGCAGCCCTGATCTAGGCTCCTACGAGCAGTACTTC	CASSPDLGSYEQYF
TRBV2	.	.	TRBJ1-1	TGTGCCAGCACAGGCGCAGGGTTAGGAAGCACTGAAGCTTTCTTT	CASTGAGLGSTEAFF
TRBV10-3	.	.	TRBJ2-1	TGTGCCATCAGTGATATTTTGGGGAGCGATGAGCAGTTCTTC	CAISDILGSDEQFF
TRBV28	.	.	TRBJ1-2	TGTGCCAGCAGTTTAAAGGAGGGAGATGGCTACACCTTC	CASSLKEGDGYTF
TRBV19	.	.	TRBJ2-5	TGTGCCAGTAGTATAGGTTTGAGGGAGACCCAGTACTTC	CASSIGLRETQYF
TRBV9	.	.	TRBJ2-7	TGTGCCAGCAGCGTAATACAGGGCGCCGAGCAGTACTTC	CASSVIQGAEQYF
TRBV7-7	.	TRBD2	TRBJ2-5	TGTGCTAGCAGCTCTCGGACTAGCGGAGTCCAAGAGACCCAGTACTTC	CASSSRTSGVQETQYF
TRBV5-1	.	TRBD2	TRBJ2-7	TGCGCCAGCAGCGTGACCTCAGGACTAGCGGCCTACGAGCAGTACTTC	CASSVTSGLAAYEQYF
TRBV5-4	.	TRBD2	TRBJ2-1	TGTGCCAGCAGCGGGGGAGGACTAGCGGGAGTCTATGAGCAGTTCTTC	CASSGGGLAGVYEQFF
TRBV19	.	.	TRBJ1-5	TGTGCCAGTAGTATCGGGGGAGGGCAGGATCAGCCCCAGCATTTT	CASSIGGGQDQPQHF
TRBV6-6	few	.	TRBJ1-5	TGTGCCAGCAGTCGAATAGGGGTACAGGGTCGGTCCCAGCCCCAGCATTTT	CASSRIGVQGRSQPQHF
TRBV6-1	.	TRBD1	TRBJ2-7	TGTGCCAGCAGTCTAAGGACAGGGGGCAGCTACGAGCAGTACTTC	CASSLRTGGSYEQYF
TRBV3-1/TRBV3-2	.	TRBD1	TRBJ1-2	TGTGCCAGCAGCCCGGGGACAGGATATGGCTACACCTTC	CASSPGTGYGYTF
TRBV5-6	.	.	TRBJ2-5	TGTGCCAGCAGCTTGGTAGGGGTGGAGACCCAGTACTTC	CASSLVGVETQYF
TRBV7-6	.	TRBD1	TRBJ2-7	TGTGCCAGCAGCCCGACAGGGTCCCAGGTCTACGAGCAGTACTTC	CASSPTGSQVYEQYF
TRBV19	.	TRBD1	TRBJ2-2	TGTGCCAGTAGTCCCCCGGACAGGGGGCAGAACACCGGGGAGCTGTTTTTT	CASSPPDRGQNTGELFF
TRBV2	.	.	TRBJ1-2	TGTGCCAGCAAGGAGCAACTCGGGTATGGCTACACCTTC	CASKEQLGYGYTF
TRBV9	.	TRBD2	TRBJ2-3	TGTGCCAGCAGCGTAGGGTCCAGCGGGACCTACACAGATACGCAGTATTTT	CASSVGSSGTYTDTQYF
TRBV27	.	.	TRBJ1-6	TGTGCCAGCGCCTTTGGGGGGTCACCCCTCCACTTT	CASAFGGSPLHF
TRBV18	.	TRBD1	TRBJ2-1	TGTGCCAGCTCACCCGGGACAGGGTCCTACAATGAGCAGTTCTTC	CASSPGTGSYNEQFF
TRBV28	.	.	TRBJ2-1	TGTGCCAGCAGCCTAACCAATGAGCAGTTCTTC	CASSLTNEQFF
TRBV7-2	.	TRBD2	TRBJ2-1	TGTGCCAGCAGCTTCAGGCTAGCGGGAGGCAATGAGCAGTTCTTC	CASSFRLAGGNEQFF
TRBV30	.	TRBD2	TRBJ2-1	TGTGCCTGCAGGACTAGCGGGAGTGGTGAGCAGTTCTTC	CACRTSGSGEQFF
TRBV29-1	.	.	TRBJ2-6	TGCAGCGTTGATGGAGCGTCTGGGGCCAACGTCCTGACTTTC	CSVDGASGANVLTF
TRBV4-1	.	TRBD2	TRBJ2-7	TGCGCCAGCAGCCAATTGGACGGGAGGGCCGCCTACGAGCAGTACTTC	CASSQLDGRAAYEQYF
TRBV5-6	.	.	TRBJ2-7	TGTGCCAGCAGCCACGGGGGCGAGCAGTACTTC	CASSHGGEQYF
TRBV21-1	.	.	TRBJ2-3	TGTGCCAGCAGCAAAGGTCCCCAAGCGGGAGATCGGGCCACAGATACGCAGTATTTT	CASSKGPQAGDRATDTQYF
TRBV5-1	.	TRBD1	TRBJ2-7	TGCGCCAGCAGCTTAAACCCGGACAGGAGCTCCTACGAGCAGTACTTC	CASSLNPDRSSYEQYF
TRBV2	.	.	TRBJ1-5	TGTGCCAGCAGCCTTTCCGGACAGCTGGGGAATCAGCCCCAGCATTTT	CASSLSGQLGNQPQHF
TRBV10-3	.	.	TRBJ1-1	TGTGCCATCAGTGAGTCTCAGGTGACTGAAGCTTTCTTT	CAISESQVTEAFF
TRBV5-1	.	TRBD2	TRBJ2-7	TGCGCCAGCAGCTTCTCCCGCGGGAGCTCCTACGAGCAGTACTTC	CASSFSRGSSYEQYF
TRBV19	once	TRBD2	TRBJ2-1	TGTGCCAGTAGTCCCCGACTAGCCACTAGGGGAAAGCAGTTCTTC	CASSPRLATRGKQFF
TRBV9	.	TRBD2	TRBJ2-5	TGTGCCAGCAGCGGACTAGCGCCCGGAGGGGAGACCCAGTACTTC	CASSGLAPGGETQYF
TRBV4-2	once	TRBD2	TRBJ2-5	TGTGCCAGCAGCCAAGATGGTCGCGGGAGGGGAGGAGAGACCCAGTACTTC	CASSQDGRGRGGETQYF
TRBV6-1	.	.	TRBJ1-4	TGTGCCAGCAGTGAACTCAGGGGAAGTGAAAAACTGTTTTTT	CASSELRGSEKLFF
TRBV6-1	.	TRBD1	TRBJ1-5	TGTGCCAGCAGTGAAGTAAGGGGACAGGGAAGAGGTAGCAATCAGCCCCAGCATTTT	CASSEVRGQGRGSNQPQHF
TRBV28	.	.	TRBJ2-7	TGTGCCAGCACCTCCGGGGGGCAGCAGTACTTC	CASTSGGQQYF
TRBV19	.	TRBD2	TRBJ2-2	TGTGCCAGTAGTCTGACTAGCGGGAGTTCGACCGGGGAGCTGTTTTTT	CASSLTSGSSTGELFF
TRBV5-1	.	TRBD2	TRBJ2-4	TGCGCCAGCAGCCCGGGACTAGCTGTATCCATTCAGTACTTC	CASSPGLAVSIQYF
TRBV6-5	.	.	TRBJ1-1	TGTGCCAGCAGTTACTCGAGGGGGGGAGGCACTGAAGCTTTCTTT	CASSYSRGGGTEAFF
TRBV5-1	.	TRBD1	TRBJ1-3	TGCGCCAGCAGCCCAACAGGGGAATGGGGAAACACCATATATTTT	CASSPTGEWGNTIYF
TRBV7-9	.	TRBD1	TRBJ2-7	TGTGCCAGCAGCTTAGCCGGGACAGTGTTTCAGTACTTC	CASSLAGTVFQYF
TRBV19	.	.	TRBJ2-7	TGTGCCAGTAGTATAGCACAGGGCTACGAGCAGTACTTC	CASSIAQGYEQYF
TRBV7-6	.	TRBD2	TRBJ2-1	TGTGCCAGCAGCTATGGGACTAGCGGGAGGGCCAATGAGCAGTTCTTC	CASSYGTSGRANEQFF
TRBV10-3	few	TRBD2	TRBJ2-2	TGTGCCATCAGCTCCGGACTAGCGGGTTTGAACACCGGGGAGCTGTTTTTT	CAISSGLAGLNTGELFF
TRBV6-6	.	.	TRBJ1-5	TGTGCCAGCAGAGCTACAGAGAACAATCAGCCCCAGCATTTT	CASRATENNQPQHF